The present entry profiles one T cell receptor (beta chain) with its context. Donors in Cohort 3 who had recovered were those with two negative PCRs, healthcare professional clearance, or resolution of their symptoms. This entry is derived from a study of blood T cell repertoires in COVID-19. The repertoire was sequenced with immunoSEQ multiplex PCR; TCRdb's copy has only in-frame clones and lacks some. In the table there are 200,000 to 250,000 clones, 65% to 85% of which are singletons. Trimming stripped 7 bases from V and 0 bases from J, with 12 bases between. In germline, CDR1 is MDHEN, CDR2 SYDVKM. The CDR3 has 14 amino acids.

The sample was PBMCs or T cells enriched from blood (not recorded which). V usage is TRBV28 and J usage is TRBJ1-2, with TRBD1 as a possible D gene (6 bases). The sequence was collected from a woman aged 40 to 55 who had recovered from COVID-19. CDR3 amino acids: CASKTGAPNYGYTF. The CDR3, as DNA: TGTGCCAGCAAGACAGGTGCTCCTAACTATGGCTACACCTTC.